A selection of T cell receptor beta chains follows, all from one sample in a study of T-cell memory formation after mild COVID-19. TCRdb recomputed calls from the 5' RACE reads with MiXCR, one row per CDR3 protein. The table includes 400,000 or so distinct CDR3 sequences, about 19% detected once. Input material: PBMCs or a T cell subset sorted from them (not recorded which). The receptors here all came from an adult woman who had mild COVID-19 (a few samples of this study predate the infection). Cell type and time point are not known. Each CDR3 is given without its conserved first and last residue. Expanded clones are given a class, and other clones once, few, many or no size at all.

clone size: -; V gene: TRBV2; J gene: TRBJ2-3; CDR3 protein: ASSERTSGGQADTQY
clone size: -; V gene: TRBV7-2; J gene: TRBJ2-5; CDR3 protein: ASSPDHTRSWETQY
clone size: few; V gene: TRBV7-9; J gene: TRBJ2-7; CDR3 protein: ASSLAGRRGRGSYEQY
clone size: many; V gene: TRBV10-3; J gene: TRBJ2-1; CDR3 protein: AISESLSEQF
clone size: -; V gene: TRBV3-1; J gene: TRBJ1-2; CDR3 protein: ASSQERTGGTYT
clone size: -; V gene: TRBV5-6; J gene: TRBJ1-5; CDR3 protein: ASSLGQGWDQPQH
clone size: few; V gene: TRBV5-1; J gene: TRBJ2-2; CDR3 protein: ASSGRDRLNTGELF
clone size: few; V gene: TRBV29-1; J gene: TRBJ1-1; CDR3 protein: SGNTGRNSEAF
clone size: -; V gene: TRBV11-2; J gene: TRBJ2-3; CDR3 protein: ASSLGGTGGKDTQY
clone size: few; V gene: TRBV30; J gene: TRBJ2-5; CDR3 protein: AWSQGAQETQY
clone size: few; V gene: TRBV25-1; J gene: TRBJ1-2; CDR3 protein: ASSEGDSHYGYT
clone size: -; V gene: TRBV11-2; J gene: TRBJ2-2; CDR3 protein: ASSSPLSGELF
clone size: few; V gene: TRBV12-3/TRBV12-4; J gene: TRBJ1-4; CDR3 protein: ASSKRSGEKLF
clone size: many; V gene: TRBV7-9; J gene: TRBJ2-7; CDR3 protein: ASSVTHYEQY
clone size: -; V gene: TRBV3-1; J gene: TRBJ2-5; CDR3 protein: ASALTSGGETQY
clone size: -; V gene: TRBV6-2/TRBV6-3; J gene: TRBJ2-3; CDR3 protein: ASRRGQANTDTQY
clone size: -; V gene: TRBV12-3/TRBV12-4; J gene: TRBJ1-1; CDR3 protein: ASSLRGVWNTEAF
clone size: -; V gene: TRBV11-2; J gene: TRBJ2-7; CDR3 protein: ASSSSSMHEQY
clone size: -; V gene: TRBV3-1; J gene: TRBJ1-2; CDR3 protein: ASSQGTGLNYGYT
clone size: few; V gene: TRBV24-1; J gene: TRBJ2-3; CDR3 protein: ATSDFYPRTGLGTDTQY
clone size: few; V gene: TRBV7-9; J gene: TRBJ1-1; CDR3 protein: ASSFPGGTLNTEAF
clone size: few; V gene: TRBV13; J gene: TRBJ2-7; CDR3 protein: ASNQGQGSEQY
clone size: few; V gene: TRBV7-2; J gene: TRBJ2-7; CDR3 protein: ASTPRGIPPYEQY
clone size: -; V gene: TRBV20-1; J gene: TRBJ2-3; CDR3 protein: SASRGGNTDTQY